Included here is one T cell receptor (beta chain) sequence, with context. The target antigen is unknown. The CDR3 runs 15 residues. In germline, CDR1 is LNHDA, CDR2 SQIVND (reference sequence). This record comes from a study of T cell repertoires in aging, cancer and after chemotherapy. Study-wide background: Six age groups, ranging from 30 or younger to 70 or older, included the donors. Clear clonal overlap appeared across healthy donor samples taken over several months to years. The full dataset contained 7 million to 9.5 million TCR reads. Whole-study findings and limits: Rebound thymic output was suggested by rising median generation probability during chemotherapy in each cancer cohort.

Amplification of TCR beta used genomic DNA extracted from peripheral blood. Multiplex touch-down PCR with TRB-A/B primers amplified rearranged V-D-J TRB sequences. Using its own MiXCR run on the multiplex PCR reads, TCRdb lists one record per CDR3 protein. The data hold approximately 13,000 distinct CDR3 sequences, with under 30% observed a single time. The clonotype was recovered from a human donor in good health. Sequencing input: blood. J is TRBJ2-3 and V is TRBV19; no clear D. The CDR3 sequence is CVSSIPTKSTDTQYF. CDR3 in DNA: TGTGTTAGTAGTATCCCGACAAAGAGCACAGATACGCAGTATTTT.